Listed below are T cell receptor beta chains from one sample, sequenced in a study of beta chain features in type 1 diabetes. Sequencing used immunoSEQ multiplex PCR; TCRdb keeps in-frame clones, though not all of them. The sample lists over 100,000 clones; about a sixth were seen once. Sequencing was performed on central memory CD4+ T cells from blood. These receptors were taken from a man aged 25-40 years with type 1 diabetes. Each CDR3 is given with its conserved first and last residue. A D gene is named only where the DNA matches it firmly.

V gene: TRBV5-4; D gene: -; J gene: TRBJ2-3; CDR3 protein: CASSLVILAETDTQYF
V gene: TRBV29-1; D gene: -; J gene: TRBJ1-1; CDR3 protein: CSVEGGRTEAFF
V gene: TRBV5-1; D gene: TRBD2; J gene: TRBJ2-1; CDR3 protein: CASSPTSGANEQFF
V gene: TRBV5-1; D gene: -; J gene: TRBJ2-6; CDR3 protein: CASSLQRSGANVLTF
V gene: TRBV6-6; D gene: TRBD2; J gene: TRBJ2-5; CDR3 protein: CASSTQAGDGETQYF
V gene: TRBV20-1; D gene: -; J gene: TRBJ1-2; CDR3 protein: CSARQGYGYTF
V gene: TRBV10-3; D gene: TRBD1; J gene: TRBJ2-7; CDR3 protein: CAISRTGDLVGYF
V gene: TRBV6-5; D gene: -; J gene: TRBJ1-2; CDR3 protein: CASSGHYGYTF
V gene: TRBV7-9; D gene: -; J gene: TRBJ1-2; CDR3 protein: CASSSYADSQTRYTF
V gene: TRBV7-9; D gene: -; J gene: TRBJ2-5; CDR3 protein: CASSRRDPRQETQYF
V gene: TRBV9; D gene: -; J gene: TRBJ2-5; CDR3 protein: CASSPLTGRETQYF
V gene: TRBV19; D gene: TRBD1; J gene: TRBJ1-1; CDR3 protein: CASSPRTGGAAFF
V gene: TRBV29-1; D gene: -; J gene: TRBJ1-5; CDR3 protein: CSVGAANQPQHF
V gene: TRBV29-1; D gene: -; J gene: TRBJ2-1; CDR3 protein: CSVGHPSYNEQFF
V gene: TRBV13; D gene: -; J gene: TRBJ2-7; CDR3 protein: CASSYGRRAQGEQYF
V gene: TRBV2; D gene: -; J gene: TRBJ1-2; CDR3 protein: CASSETRTEGYTF
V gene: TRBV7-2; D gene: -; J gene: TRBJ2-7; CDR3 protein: CASSLGALYEQYF
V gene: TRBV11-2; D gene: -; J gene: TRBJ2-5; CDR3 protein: CASSFAPGQETQYF
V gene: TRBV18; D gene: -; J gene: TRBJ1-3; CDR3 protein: CASSPRQESSGNTIYF
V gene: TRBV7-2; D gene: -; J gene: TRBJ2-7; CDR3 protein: CASSARLDLEQYF
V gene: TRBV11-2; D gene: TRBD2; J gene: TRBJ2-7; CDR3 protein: CASSTGLAYEQYF
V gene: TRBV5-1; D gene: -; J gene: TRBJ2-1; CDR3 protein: CASSSMGGRDPSSYNEQFF
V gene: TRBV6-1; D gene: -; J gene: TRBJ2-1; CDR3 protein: CASSESGNLWFF
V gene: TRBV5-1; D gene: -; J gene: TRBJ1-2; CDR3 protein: CASMVSAGANYGYTF
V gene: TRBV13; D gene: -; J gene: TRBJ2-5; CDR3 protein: CASSSADTTGPSKETQYF
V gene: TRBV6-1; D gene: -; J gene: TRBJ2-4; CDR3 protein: CASSDRMNDAKNIQYF
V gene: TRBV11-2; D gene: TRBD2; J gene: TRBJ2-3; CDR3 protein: CASSRGGPTDTQYF
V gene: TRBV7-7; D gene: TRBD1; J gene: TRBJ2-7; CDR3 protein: CASSQDRSYEQYF
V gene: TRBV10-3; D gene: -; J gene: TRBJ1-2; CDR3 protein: CAISESGVNYGYTF
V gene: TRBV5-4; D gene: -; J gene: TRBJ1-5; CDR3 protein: CASSIDWDQPQHF
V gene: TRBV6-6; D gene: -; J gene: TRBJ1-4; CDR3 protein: CASRARGEKLFF
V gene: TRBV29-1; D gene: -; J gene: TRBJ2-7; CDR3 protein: CSVATSTGQQYF
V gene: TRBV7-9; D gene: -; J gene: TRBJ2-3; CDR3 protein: CASRTIAATDTQYF
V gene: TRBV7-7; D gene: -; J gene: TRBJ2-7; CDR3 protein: CASSRLDGYEQYF
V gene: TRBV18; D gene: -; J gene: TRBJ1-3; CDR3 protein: CASSPPTGAGNTIYF
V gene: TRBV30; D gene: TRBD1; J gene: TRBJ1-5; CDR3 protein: CACNRGPNQPQHF
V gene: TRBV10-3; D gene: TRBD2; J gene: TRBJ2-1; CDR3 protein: CAITGGDYNEQFF
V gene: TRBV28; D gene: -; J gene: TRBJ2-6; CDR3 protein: CASSFTWAGANVLTF
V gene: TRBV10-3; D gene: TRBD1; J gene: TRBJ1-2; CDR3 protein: CAISPQTGGKYGYTF
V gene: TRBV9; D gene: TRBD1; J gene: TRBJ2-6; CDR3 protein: CASSPTDRGSYGANVLTF
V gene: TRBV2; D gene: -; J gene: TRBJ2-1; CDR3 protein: CASSPVTGSYNEQFF
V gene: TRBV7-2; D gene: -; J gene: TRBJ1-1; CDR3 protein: CASSAMMDTEAFF
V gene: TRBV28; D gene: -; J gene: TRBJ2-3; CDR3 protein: CASSPMPSTDTQYF
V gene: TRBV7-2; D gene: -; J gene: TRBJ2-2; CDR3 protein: CASSLASQGGTGELFF
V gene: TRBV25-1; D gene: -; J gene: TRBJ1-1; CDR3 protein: CASRGNLNTEAFF
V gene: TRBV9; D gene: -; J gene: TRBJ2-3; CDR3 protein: CASSVDLRDTQYF
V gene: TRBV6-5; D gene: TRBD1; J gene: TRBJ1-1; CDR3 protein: CASSKGQQAFF
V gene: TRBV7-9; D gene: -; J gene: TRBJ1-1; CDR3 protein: CASRIQNTEAFF
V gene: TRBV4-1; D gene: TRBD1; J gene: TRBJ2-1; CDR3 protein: CASSYATGWDRINNEQFF
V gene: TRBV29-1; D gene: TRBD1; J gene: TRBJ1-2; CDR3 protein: CSVGDSYSYGYTF
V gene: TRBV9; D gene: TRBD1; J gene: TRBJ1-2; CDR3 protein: CASSAQTGLKGYTF
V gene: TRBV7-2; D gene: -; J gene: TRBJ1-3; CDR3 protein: CASGGGGNTIYF
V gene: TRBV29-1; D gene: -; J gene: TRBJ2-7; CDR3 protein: CSVAPASAEPYEQYF
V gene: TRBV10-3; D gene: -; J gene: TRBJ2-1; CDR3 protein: CATQDLSANEQFF
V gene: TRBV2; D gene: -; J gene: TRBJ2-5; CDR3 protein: CASSAGLSSQETQYF
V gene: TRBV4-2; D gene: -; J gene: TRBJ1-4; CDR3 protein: CASSHISGTWAEKLFF
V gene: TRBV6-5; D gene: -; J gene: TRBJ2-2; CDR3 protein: CASNRVASGGELFF
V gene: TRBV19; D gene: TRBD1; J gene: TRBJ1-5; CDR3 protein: CASSRGDRGHQPQHF
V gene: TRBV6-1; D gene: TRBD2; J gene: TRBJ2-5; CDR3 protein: CASSEGGSGVTLRAQYF